These 14 T cell receptor beta chains came from one sample sequenced in a study of immune evolution from preneoplasia to lung adenocarcinoma. Data came from immunoSEQ multiplex PCR; TCRdb stores just in-frame clones and leaves some out. The sample shows 20,000 to 25,000 clones, over 70% of them seen only once. The sample consisted of FFPE invasive lung adenocarcinoma tissue. These receptor sequences come from a person in their sixties or seventies with lung adenocarcinoma.

The chain employs TRBV7-8 and TRBJ2-1; the match to TRBD2 covers 9 bases. The CDR3 sequence is 17 residues long. Per the germline V gene, CDR1 is SGHVS and CDR2 is FQNEAQ. The J segment lost 8 bases and the V segment lost 1 base, leaving 12 bases of the junction unmatched. The CDR3, as DNA: TGTGCCAGCAGCTTAGTTAGTAGCGGGAGCAGCCTCCATGAGCAGTTCTTC. Protein sequence: CASSLVSSGSSLHEQFF.

The gene calls are TRBV6-5 and TRBJ2-7, with TRBD2 matching over 12 bases. Germline CDR1 is MNHEY and CDR2 is SVGAGI. The CDR3 has 13 amino acids. With 6 bases clipped from V and 6 bases from J, the junction kept 3 bases outside the gene matches. CDR3 DNA sequence: TGTGCCAGCAGCCTAGCGGGAGGGCGCGAGCAGTACTTC. Translation gives CASSLAGGREQYF.

The genes are TRBV19 and TRBJ2-1; possibly TRBD2 for D (6 bases). This CDR3 contains 13 residues. Germline lookup yields CDR1 LNHDA and CDR2 SQIVND (reference sequence). V was pared by 6 bases and J by 9 bases, with 15 bases between. Here the CDR3 reads CASSRGDGGEQFF. The DNA for the CDR3 is TGTGCCAGTAGCCGAGGGGACGGGGGTGAGCAGTTCTTC.

Worth noting for this clone: This sample includes further DNA sequences coding for the same CDR3. The chain employs TRBV18 and TRBJ2-7; D uncertain. V was clipped by 3 bases and J by 4 bases, with 10 bases between them. The CDR3 runs to 13 residues. Per germline, CDR1 KGHSH and CDR2 LQKENI. CDR3 DNA sequence: TGTGCCAGCTCACCCGCCGCCGATTACGAGCAGTACTTC. Amino acid sequence: CASSPAADYEQYF.

The V call is TRBV28, the J call TRBJ2-7, with 11 bases that match TRBD2. Germline CDR1 reads MDHEN; CDR2 reads SYDVKM. The CDR3 spans 15 residues. V shed 6 bases and J 1 base; nucleotides not matched to a gene: 5. The CDR3 bases are TGTGCCAGCAGGGTAGCGGGAGGGATGTCCTACGAGCAGTACTTC. It specifies CASRVAGGMSYEQYF.

The chain employs TRBV7-9 and TRBJ2-3; D is possibly TRBD2 (5 bases). CDR3 length: 16 amino acids. V lost 3 bases and J lost 5, with 18 bases in between. Germline CDR1 reads SEHNR; CDR2 reads FQNEAQ (reference sequence). In DNA form, the CDR3 reads TGTGCCAGCAGCTTCGGGAAGGTAAACCGGGTAGATACGCAGTATTTT. This gives the protein CASSFGKVNRVDTQYF. The whole variable domain, filled in from reference TRBV7-9 and TRBJ2-3, reads DTGVSQNPRHKITKRGQNVTFRCDPISEHNRLYWYRQTLGQGPEFLTYFQNEAQLEKSRLLSDRFSAERPKGSFSTLEIQRTEQGDSAMYLCASSFGKVNRVDTQYFGPGTRLTVL.

The chain links TRBV11-3 to TRBJ2-5, with a possible D match to TRBD2 (5 bases). Looked up from germline, CDR1 is SGHNT and CDR2 is YENEEA. Trimming took off 1 base at V and 7 bases at J, with 16 bases between the two ends. CDR3 size: 15 residues. Here the CDR3 reads CASSLGPYRRGTQYF. CDR3 DNA: TGTGCCAGCAGCTTAGGGCCTTATCGACGGGGGACCCAGTACTTC.

This rearrangement joins TRBV19 to TRBJ2-7; 7 bases are a match to TRBD2. Trimming removed 5 bases from V and 3 bases from J; junction bases left unmatched: 16. CDR1 is LNHDA and CDR2 is SQIVND in the germline V gene (reference sequence). The CDR3 has 17 residues. This CDR3 is CASSPRGSDGRFYEQYF. CDR3 sequence (DNA): TGTGCCAGTAGTCCACGGGGGAGCGACGGGAGGTTCTACGAGCAGTACTTC.

The chain couples TRBV28 to TRBJ1-2, with a possible D match to TRBD1 (6 bases). Looked up from germline, CDR1 is MDHEN and CDR2 is SYDVKM. Trimming removed 3 bases at V and 8 bases at J, with 16 bases between. CDR3 length: 14 residues. The CDR3 region has the DNA TGTGCCAGCAGTTTTCCCGGACAGAGTTGGGGCTACACCTTC. It yields the protein CASSFPGQSWGYTF.

The rearrangement uses TRBV5-6 and TRBJ1-5, with unresolved D. The V and J ends lost 2 bases and 5 bases respectively, with 11 bases between them. The CDR3 runs 14 residues. In germline, CDR1 is SGHDT, CDR2 YYEEEE. The CDR3 here is CASSFHGFDQPQHF. In DNA form, the CDR3 reads TGTGCCAGCAGCTTTCATGGGTTTGATCAGCCCCAGCATTTT.

V usage is TRBV4-1 and J usage is TRBJ2-1; D unclear. The CDR3 totals 15 residues. Germline loops: CDR1 MGHRA, CDR2 YSYEKL. Trimming cost V 4 bases and J 2 bases, with 12 bases left between them. The CDR3 DNA reads as TGCGCCAGCAGCCCCTTTTTAAAGACCTACAATGAGCAGTTCTTC. Translation: CASSPFLKTYNEQFF.

The table lists this clone with a count of one. The J gene is TRBJ2-7, the V gene TRBV4-1; possible D gene TRBD2, 5 bases. Trimming pared 1 base from V and 9 bases from J, leaving 22 bases between. CDR1 and CDR2 (germline): MGHRA, YSYEKL. The CDR3 loop spans 16 amino acids. Here the CDR3 reads CASSQVMAITPEGQYF. DNA of the CDR3: TGCGCCAGCAGCCAAGTGATGGCTATAACCCCTGAGGGGCAGTACTTC.

Worth noting for this clone: Germline is not matched at one junction end, which may reflect a read error. The chain recombines TRBV5-4 with TRBJ2-1, with 11 bases identical to TRBD1. This CDR3 has 13 amino acids. Germline assignment: CDR1 SGHNT and CDR2 YYREEE (reference sequence). CDR3 sequence (DNA): TGTGCCAGCAGCTTGGGTTTCGGGACAGGGGGAGTCTTC. It is translated as CASSLGFGTGGVF.

The chain joins TRBV4-2 to TRBJ1-1; 10 bases map to TRBD1. J was trimmed by 4 bases and V by 4 bases; bases with no gene match: 3. The CDR3 consists of 14 residues. Looked up from germline, CDR1 is LGHNA and CDR2 is YNFKEQ. This CDR3 reads CASSPGDRGTEAFF. The CDR3 coding sequence is TGTGCCAGCAGCCCGGGGGACAGGGGCACTGAAGCTTTCTTT.